This T cell receptor (beta chain) emerged from a study of blood T cell repertoires in COVID-19. The authors' processing: Researchers report that nucleated cell counts were estimated from reference gene primer amplification. Clones were read by immunoSEQ multiplex PCR, and TCRdb kept only the in-frame ones, dropping some. Clone size and V and J calls were adopted from that table, with D and trimming inferred from the DNA. The sample yields 65,000 to 70,000 clones, approximately 80% seen once. The CDR3 extends over 14 amino acids. The germline gives CDR1 DFQATT, CDR2 SNEGSKA (reference sequence). V was clipped by 3 bases and J by 6 bases; unmatched bases: 7.

This chain uses TRBV20-1 with TRBJ2-4; TRBD1 matches at 8 bases. This TCR came from an elderly man with active COVID-19. The sequenced material came from peripheral blood. CDR3 in DNA: TGCAGTGCTAGTCCGACAGGGGTGACAAACATTCAGTACTTC. It codes for CSASPTGVTNIQYF.